This is a list of T cell receptor beta chains from one sample in a study of T cells in Graves' hyperthyroidism and ophthalmopathy. One entry per CDR3 protein, called by TCRdb with MiXCR from the multiplex PCR reads. The sample has approximately 95,000 distinct CDR3 sequences, approximately 39% seen once. The sample consisted of peripheral blood or thyroid tissue (not recorded which). The receptor set was obtained from a woman in her 30s with Graves' hyperthyroidism. The CDR3 runs from the conserved cysteine through the conserved F or W. A D gene is named only where the DNA matches it firmly. Some rows mark clone size as missing; the rest say once, few, many or name a class of expanded clone.

j_gene | abundance | v_gene | d_gene | CDR3nt | CDR3aa
TRBJ2-3 | - | TRBV2 | - | TGTGCCAGCAGACGGACAGTACACTCAGATACGCAGTATTTT | CASRRTVHSDTQYF
TRBJ1-2 | many | TRBV12-3/TRBV12-4 | - | TGTGCCAGCAGTTTATTTTTGGGGGTAGATACTTTTCCGGATGGCTACACCTTC | CASSLFLGVDTFPDGYTF
TRBJ2-7 | - | TRBV7-9 | TRBD1 | TGTGCCAGCAGGCCGGTTTCAGGGGGCTTATACGAGCAGTACTTC | CASRPVSGGLYEQYF
TRBJ2-7 | many | TRBV7-9 | TRBD2 | TGTGCCAGCAGCCCTGTCGCCGGGACTAGTAAATCCCACGAGCAGTACTTC | CASSPVAGTSKSHEQYF
TRBJ2-2 | many | TRBV5-1 | TRBD1 | TGCGCCAGCAGCTTGTGGACAGGGAGAACCGGGGAGCTGTTTTTT | CASSLWTGRTGELFF
TRBJ2-3 | - | TRBV10-3 | - | TGTGCCATCAGTGACCCACAGGGCAGGGGCACAGATACGCAGTATTTT | CAISDPQGRGTDTQYF
TRBJ2-7 | - | TRBV6-6 | TRBD1 | TGTGCCAGCAGTACGACAGGGGCCTCCAACGAGCAGTACTTC | CASSTTGASNEQYF
TRBJ1-1 | many | TRBV6-5 | - | TGTGCCAGCAGTCCTCTGGACTTGTCCTTGGACACTGAAGCTTTCTTT | CASSPLDLSLDTEAFF
TRBJ1-1 | once | TRBV15 | - | TGTGCCACCAGCAGAGACTACACGAACACTGAAGCTTTCTTT | CATSRDYTNTEAFF
TRBJ1-2 | medium-sized | TRBV10-3 | - | TGTGCCATCAGTGGAGGTACGGGAGCCTATGGCTACACCTTC | CAISGGTGAYGYTF
TRBJ1-4 | many | TRBV14 | - | TGTGCCAGCAGTTCGAACAGGGTCTTTAATGAAAAACTGTTTTTT | CASSSNRVFNEKLFF
TRBJ2-2 | many | TRBV24-1 | TRBD1 | TGTGCCACCAGTGACCCTGCCGGGACAGGGGGGTACACCGGGGAGCTGTTTTTT | CATSDPAGTGGYTGELFF
TRBJ2-7 | many | TRBV5-8 | TRBD2 | TGTGCCAGCAGAAGCCCGGGACTAGCGGGAGCTGGGCAGTACTTC | CASRSPGLAGAGQYF
TRBJ2-2 | many | TRBV19 | TRBD1 | TGTGCCAGTAAGGGACAGGGTGACACCGGGGAGCTGTTTTTT | CASKGQGDTGELFF
TRBJ1-5 | once | TRBV15 | - | TGTGCCACCAGCAGCTTGTGGGGTCAGCCCCAGCATTTT | CATSSLWGQPQHF
TRBJ1-5 | - | TRBV7-2 | - | TGTGCCAGCAGCTTAGATGTGGCCCAGCCCCAGCATTTT | CASSLDVAQPQHF
TRBJ2-7 | many | TRBV7-2 | TRBD2 | TGTGCCAGCAGCAAGGGACTAGCCTCCTACGAGCAGTACTTC | CASSKGLASYEQYF